This TCR beta chain was profiled in a study of T cell responses to AZD1222 COVID-19 vaccine. Regarding the study as a whole: The breadth and depth of Spike-specific TCRs increased once two AZD1222 doses had been given. Baseline seropositives among AZD1222 recipients totaled only 5 or 6.

On this clone: Its antigen is unknown.

Here immunoSEQ multiplex PCR was the method, and the copy in TCRdb shows in-frame clones only, minus some. The sample includes some 150,000 clones, about nine tenths of them seen just once. This CDR3 is 15 amino acids long. The V gene's germline CDR1 is KGHDR and CDR2 SFDVKD. The V gene lost 3 bases and the J gene lost 4 bases, with 14 bases spanning the gap. The sequence derives from an adult in good health. The genes are TRBV24-1 and TRBJ2-5; D is undetermined. The sequenced sample was peripheral blood, obtained on day 0 of AZD1222 vaccination. The CDR3 spells CATSDAPPKPETQYF. The CDR3 DNA reads TGTGCCACCAGTGATGCTCCCCCCAAACCAGAGACCCAGTACTTC.